Listed below are T cell receptor beta chains from one sample, sequenced in a study of blood T cell repertoires in COVID-19. Method: immunoSEQ multiplex PCR; TCRdb's copy keeps in-frame clones and lacks some. The table has fewer than 300,000 clones, 85% to 90% seen once; the top ten hold under 9.5%. Sample: PBMCs or T cells enriched from blood (not recorded which). The source is a man between 35 and 55 years old who had recovered from COVID-19. The CDR3 runs from the conserved cysteine through the conserved F or W. D genes are given only for firm matches. Not all rows give a size; the values are once, few, many and, for expanded clones, a class.

clone size	D gene	J gene	V gene	CDR3 DNA	CDR3 protein
.	.	TRBJ1-4	TRBV4-1	TGCGCCAGCGAAACAGGGCTAGGCATCCCAACTAATGAAAAACTGTTTTTT	CASETGLGIPTNEKLFF
once	TRBD1	TRBJ1-4	TRBV4-1	TGCGCCAGCAGCACTCCGGGACAGACTAATGAAAAACTGTTTTTT	CASSTPGQTNEKLFF
.	TRBD1	TRBJ2-2	TRBV24-1	TGTGCCACCTCCGGGACAGGGGCCCCCGGGGAGCTGTTTTTT	CATSGTGAPGELFF
.	TRBD1	TRBJ2-1	TRBV5-8	TGTGCCAGCAGTTTAGGACAGGGAGCTTCCTACAATGAGCAGTTCTTC	CASSLGQGASYNEQFF
.	TRBD1	TRBJ1-1	TRBV19	TGTGCCAGTAGTAAACAGGGGGCTGGGGACACTGAAGCTTTCTTT	CASSKQGAGDTEAFF
.	TRBD1	TRBJ1-4	TRBV5-1	TGCGCCAGCAGCTTACAGGGGACTGCAACTAATGAAAAACTGTTTTTT	CASSLQGTATNEKLFF
.	TRBD2	TRBJ2-3	TRBV3-1/TRBV3-2	TGTGCCAGCAGCCCACGACAAATAGCGGGAGCGACAGATACGCAGTATTTT	CASSPRQIAGATDTQYF
.	.	TRBJ1-1	TRBV27	TGTGCCAGCAGTTTTTTTGGGACACCTAAAATGAACACTGAAGCTTTCTTT	CASSFFGTPKMNTEAFF
.	.	TRBJ2-1	TRBV14	TGTGCCAGCAGCCCCAGGGGTTTCTACAATGAGCAGTTCTTC	CASSPRGFYNEQFF
.	.	TRBJ1-4	TRBV25-1	TGTGCCAGCAATGGGGGGGGGCCAGAGGGAGAAAAACTGTTTTTT	CASNGGGPEGEKLFF
once	TRBD1	TRBJ2-3	TRBV24-1	TGTGCCACCAGTGACCCCGGACAGGGGCATGCAGATACGCAGTATTTT	CATSDPGQGHADTQYF
.	.	TRBJ2-7	TRBV5-8	TGTGCCAGCAGCGACTTTTTCGGGAGCTACGAGCAGTACTTC	CASSDFFGSYEQYF
.	.	TRBJ2-1	TRBV4-1	TGCGCCAGCAGCCACGTACGGTCCGGGAGTCTAGACAATGAGCAGTTCTTC	CASSHVRSGSLDNEQFF
.	TRBD1	TRBJ2-4	TRBV28	TGTGCCAGCAGTTCCCCGGGACAGGGGGCCGCTACAGCCAAAAACATTCAGTACTTC	CASSSPGQGAATAKNIQYF
.	.	TRBJ1-3	TRBV9	TGTGCCAGCAGCGCCACAGACATCGTCGGAAACACCATATATTTT	CASSATDIVGNTIYF
.	.	TRBJ1-5	TRBV7-9	TGTGCCAGCAGCTTAAGCGGAGGGGGCAATCAGCCCCAGCATTTT	CASSLSGGGNQPQHF
.	.	TRBJ1-6	TRBV2	TGTGCCAGCACCCAGGGAAATTCACCCCTCCACTTT	CASTQGNSPLHF
.	TRBD2	TRBJ2-5	TRBV27	TGTGCCAGCAGTTCCCCTTCCGGGAGGGCCGGGGAGACCCAGTACTTC	CASSSPSGRAGETQYF
.	TRBD1	TRBJ1-2	TRBV11-2	TGTGCCAGCAGCTCTTATGACAGGGGTAAAAATGGCTACACCTTC	CASSSYDRGKNGYTF
.	.	TRBJ2-5	TRBV10-3	TGTGCCATCAGTGAGACACAAGAGACCCAGTACTTC	CAISETQETQYF
once	TRBD1	TRBJ2-5	TRBV27	TGTGCCAGCAGTTACCGACAGGGAGAGACCCAGTACTTC	CASSYRQGETQYF
.	TRBD1	TRBJ1-5	TRBV15	TGTGCCACCAGCAGAGGAATTGGGACAGGTGCTCAGCCCCAGCATTTT	CATSRGIGTGAQPQHF
.	.	TRBJ2-1	TRBV7-2	TGTGCCAGCAGCTTCACTCCCGGGGTTTTCATCAATGAGCAGTTCTTC	CASSFTPGVFINEQFF
.	TRBD1	TRBJ2-7	TRBV11-2	TGTGCCAGCAGCTTCGACAGGGGGCTTTACGAGCAGTACTTC	CASSFDRGLYEQYF
.	.	TRBJ2-3	TRBV18	TGTGCCAGCTCACCACTAGAGAACACAGATACGCAGTATTTT	CASSPLENTDTQYF
.	.	TRBJ1-1	TRBV19	TGTGCCAGTAGCAAGACAGTGAACACTGAAGCTTTCTTT	CASSKTVNTEAFF
many	.	TRBJ2-5	TRBV7-9	TGTGCCAGCAGCCCTCGTACACCGCAAGAGACCCAGTACTTC	CASSPRTPQETQYF
.	.	TRBJ2-4	TRBV3-1/TRBV3-2	TGTGCCAGCAGCCAAATTAGCGTTTCCGAAAACATTCAGTACTTC	CASSQISVSENIQYF
.	.	TRBJ2-5	TRBV7-7	TGTGCCAGCAGCGCATACAGGGAACAAGAGACCCAGTACTTC	CASSAYREQETQYF
.	TRBD1	TRBJ1-1	TRBV11-3	TGTGCCAGCACCGCCGGGACAGGGGACACTGAAGCTTTCTTT	CASTAGTGDTEAFF
.	TRBD2	TRBJ2-5	TRBV28	TGTGCCAGCAGTTCCCTCCGGGCTAGCGGGAGCCGAGAGACCCAGTACTTC	CASSSLRASGSRETQYF
.	TRBD1	TRBJ1-2	TRBV3-1/TRBV3-2	TGTGCCAGCAGCCAAGATGGATCCGGCAGGGGGATACATGGCTACACCTTC	CASSQDGSGRGIHGYTF
.	TRBD1	TRBJ1-1	TRBV29-1	TGCAGCGAGCGGACAGGGGACACTGAAGCTTTCTTT	CSERTGDTEAFF
.	.	TRBJ1-6	TRBV2	TGTGCCAGCAGCGGGGGGTGGGACGGATCCTATAATTCACCCCTCCACTTT	CASSGGWDGSYNSPLHF
.	TRBD1	TRBJ1-2	TRBV5-4	TGTGCCAGCAGCCCATACCGGACAGGGGGTTTATTTGGCTACACCTTC	CASSPYRTGGLFGYTF
.	.	TRBJ1-1	TRBV5-5	TGTGCCAGCAGCTTTGGTCGGAGGAACACTGAAGCTTTCTTT	CASSFGRRNTEAFF
once	TRBD2	TRBJ2-1	TRBV7-2	TGTGCCAGCAGCTTAGGCTCTCCTAGCGGGGTCGGATACAATGAGCAGTTCTTC	CASSLGSPSGVGYNEQFF
.	.	TRBJ2-3	TRBV6-6	TGTGCCAGCAGATGGGACATAATCACAGATACGCAGTATTTT	CASRWDIITDTQYF
.	TRBD2	TRBJ2-1	TRBV9	TGTGCCAGCAGCGTAATAGCGGGAGGGCCGGCGAGCTCCTACAATGAGCAGTTCTTC	CASSVIAGGPASSYNEQFF
.	.	TRBJ2-3	TRBV9	TGTGCCAGCAGCGTAGATAGCGTCAGCACAGATACGCAGTATTTT	CASSVDSVSTDTQYF
.	TRBD1	TRBJ2-1	TRBV7-6	TGTGCCAGCAGCCGTTCCGGGACAGGGGGACATTATGAGCAGTTCTTC	CASSRSGTGGHYEQFF
.	TRBD1	TRBJ1-5	TRBV5-5	TGTGCCAGCAGCAAGCTCCCAGGGACACAGGGGTACAATCAGCCCCAGCATTTT	CASSKLPGTQGYNQPQHF
once	.	TRBJ2-7	TRBV10-2	TGCGCCAGCAGTGAGTCAGCAGGGAGGCTAGAGTACGAGCAGTACTTC	CASSESAGRLEYEQYF
.	.	TRBJ1-5	TRBV4-3	TGCGCCAGCAGCCAAGACTGGATAGGGGATCAGCCCCAGCATTTT	CASSQDWIGDQPQHF
.	.	TRBJ1-4	TRBV7-2	TGTGCCAGCAGCTTAGTGACAGGTAGCGATGAAAAACTGTTTTTT	CASSLVTGSDEKLFF
.	TRBD1	TRBJ1-6	TRBV28	TGTGCCAGCAGTGTGGACAGGGGGAAGAATTCACCCCTCCACTTT	CASSVDRGKNSPLHF
.	TRBD2	TRBJ2-1	TRBV3-1/TRBV3-2	TGTGCCAGCAGCCAACCCGCTAGCGGGGGAAGCCATGAGCAGTTCTTC	CASSQPASGGSHEQFF
.	TRBD1	TRBJ1-2	TRBV6-5	TGTGCCAGCAGTCGGGACAGGAACTATGGCTACACCTTC	CASSRDRNYGYTF
.	.	TRBJ1-1	TRBV7-8	TGTGCCAGCAGCTTTCCGGTGAACACTGAAGCTTTCTTT	CASSFPVNTEAFF
.	TRBD1	TRBJ1-5	TRBV5-8	TGTGCCAGCAGCTTGGGGGACAGGGACGCTCAGCCCCAGCATTTT	CASSLGDRDAQPQHF
.	TRBD2	TRBJ2-5	TRBV5-3	TGTGCCAGAAGCTTGGCCCCCGGGACTAGCGGGAGGGTATACCAAGAGACCCAGTACTTC	CARSLAPGTSGRVYQETQYF
.	.	TRBJ2-7	TRBV11-3	TGTGCCAGCTCGGACAATCAGAACCCCTACGAGCAGTACTTC	CASSDNQNPYEQYF
.	TRBD2	TRBJ2-7	TRBV7-2	TGTGCCAGCAGCTTATCTAGCGGGAGGGGGTCCTACGAGCAGTACTTC	CASSLSSGRGSYEQYF
once	TRBD2	TRBJ2-3	TRBV7-2	TGTGCCAGCAGCCAATATAGCGGGAGGGCAATCACAGATACGCAGTATTTT	CASSQYSGRAITDTQYF
.	.	TRBJ2-3	TRBV7-8	TGTGCCAGCAGCCTTGACAGAAGCACAGATACGCAGTATTTT	CASSLDRSTDTQYF
.	.	TRBJ1-6	TRBV27	TGTGCCAGCAGTCCTACAGGGCTACGATTGCCCCTCCACTTT	CASSPTGLRLPLHF
.	TRBD1	TRBJ1-5	TRBV7-8	TGTGCCAGCAGCCATTCCCACACTCCCGGGACAGAGAATCAGCCCCAGCATTTT	CASSHSHTPGTENQPQHF
.	.	TRBJ2-7	TRBV7-9	TGTGCCAGCAGCCCCGCGGGGTCGTATTACGAGCAGTACTTC	CASSPAGSYYEQYF
.	.	TRBJ2-7	TRBV28	TGTGCCAGCATCAGAGCCGGGACTTTGAACGAGCAGTACTTC	CASIRAGTLNEQYF